Listed here are 10 T cell receptor beta chains from one sample, sequenced in a study of OX40 agonist ivuxolimab in advanced cancers. The table came from immunoSEQ multiplex PCR; TCRdb's copy has only in-frame clones and leaves some out. The sample has 130,000 or so clones, about nine tenths seen once. Here the sequenced sample was CD4+ or CD8+ T cells sorted from blood, taken in a trial of the OX40 agonist ivuxolimab. The receptors originated from an adult with an advanced solid tumor such as melanoma, head and neck, liver or kidney cancer.

V and J are TRBV19 and TRBJ1-2, with 7 bases identical to TRBD1. CDR1 and CDR2 (germline): LNHDA, SQIVND (reference sequence). The CDR3 extends over 14 amino acids. The J segment lost 6 bases and the V segment lost 7 bases, leaving 11 bases of the junction unmatched. The CDR3 loop reads CASTRQGAVDGYTF. The CDR3 nucleotides are TGTGCCAGTACCAGACAGGGAGCGGTTGATGGCTACACCTTC.

The chain has TRBV14 and TRBJ1-3; D unresolved. The germline gives CDR1 SGHDN, CDR2 FVKESK. This CDR3 has 14 amino acids. V dropped 4 bases and J dropped 0 bases, with 7 bases sitting between them. CDR3 sequence (DNA): TGTGCCAGCAGCCGAGGTCCCTCTGGAAACACCATATATTTT. This gives the protein CASSRGPSGNTIYF.

The CDR3: CASSQGLTGIGHGETQYF. The CDR3 nucleotides are TGTGCCAGCAGCCAGGGACTAACAGGGATAGGACACGGAGAGACCCAGTACTTC. The J gene is TRBJ2-5, the V gene TRBV14; TRBD2 might be the D (7 bases). Per the germline V gene, CDR1 is SGHDN and CDR2 is FVKESK. This CDR3 is built from 18 residues. Trimming took 3 bases from V and 4 from J, leaving 24 bases between them.

The rearrangement joins TRBV27 to TRBJ2-7; D may be TRBD2 (6 bases). Trimming took 3 bases from V and 2 from J, leaving 11 bases between them. This CDR3 has 14 amino acids. Germline CDR1 reads MNHEY; CDR2 reads SMNVEV (reference sequence). The CDR3 DNA is TGTGCCAGCAGTTTGGAGGGAGCTCCCTACGAGCAGTACTTC. Translated, it gives CASSLEGAPYEQYF.

The chain combines TRBV11-2 with TRBJ2-1; tentatively, D is TRBD1 or TRBD2 (5 bases each). The CDR3 has 14 residues. The V gene's germline CDR1 is SGHAT and CDR2 FQNNGV. Trimming removed 5 bases at V and 5 bases at J, with 13 bases between. The CDR3: CASSLRPGHNEQFF. CDR3 nucleotide sequence: TGTGCCAGCAGCCTCCGCCCGGGGCACAATGAGCAGTTCTTC. The variable domain in full, with the rest retrieved from reference TRBV11-2 and TRBJ2-1, is EAGVAQSPRYKIIEKRQSVAFWCNPISGHATLYWYQQILGQGPKLLIQFQNNGVVDDSQLPKDRFSAERLKGVDSTLKIQPAKLEDSAVYLCASSLRPGHNEQFFGPGTRLTVL.

The chain employs TRBV7-9 and TRBJ1-2; TRBD1 is a possible D gene (5 bases). The CDR3 has 15 amino acids. Trimming took off 5 bases at V and 0 bases at J, with 13 bases between the two ends. Per germline, CDR1 SEHNR and CDR2 FQNEAQ (reference sequence). DNA for the CDR3: TGTGCCAGCAGCCCCGGACAAAACCCTAACTATGGCTACACCTTC. The encoded protein is CASSPGQNPNYGYTF.

The V gene is TRBV6-1, the J gene TRBJ1-2; tentatively, D is TRBD1 (5 bases). Between the trimmed V and J ends, which lost 2 bases and 4 bases, there was a span of 11 bases. The length of the CDR3 is 14 residues. The germline V gene has CDR1 MNHNS and CDR2 SASEGT. The CDR3 is CASSESQGVYGYTF. As DNA, the CDR3 is TGTGCCAGCAGTGAATCGCAAGGGGTCTATGGCTACACCTTC.

The gene calls are TRBV7-9 and TRBJ1-2, with a weak D call TRBD1 (5 bases). The germline V gene encodes CDR1 SEHNR and CDR2 FQNEAQ (reference sequence). V was pared by 2 bases and J by 6 bases, with 13 bases between. CDR3 length: 14 residues. The CDR3 DNA reads as TGTGCCAGCAGCTTATCCGACGGGGCGGATGGCTACACCTTC. Its translation: CASSLSDGADGYTF.

The chain recombines TRBV14 with TRBJ2-2; no firm D call. CDR1 and CDR2 (germline): SGHDN, FVKESK. Trimming left V 4 bases short and J 0 bases short, with 12 bases between. This CDR3 contains 16 residues. The CDR3 loop reads CASSRRVPTNTGELFF. CDR3 bases: TGTGCCAGCAGCCGTCGGGTTCCGACGAACACCGGGGAGCTGTTTTTT.

The chain employs TRBV9 and TRBJ2-4; 15 positions match TRBD2. Germline CDR1 reads SGDLS; CDR2 reads YYNGEE. The CDR3 runs to 18 residues. The V segment lost 2 bases and the J segment 6 bases; nucleotides outside the gene matches: 9. CDR3 coding DNA: TGTGCCAGCAGCGTTAGGACTAGCGGGAGGGGAGAGGGAAACATTCAGTACTTC. Its protein product is CASSVRTSGRGEGNIQYF.